This entry is about one TCR beta chain. As handled by the study authors: Estimation of nucleated cell counts relied on the amplification of reference gene primers. Profiling relied on immunoSEQ multiplex PCR, and the TCRdb table lists in-frame clones only, not all of them. V and J calls and clone size come straight from that table; D and trimming were deduced from the DNA. The sample holds 240,000 or so clones, about 85% seen once. This sample is drawn from a study of blood T cell repertoires in COVID-19. Across the study: Whether acute or convalescent, the COVID-19 samples came from the United States, Italy and Spain. Sources were T cells, B-cell-depleted T cells, or PBMCs; the material itself was cDNA or gDNA.

CDR1 is MNHEY, CDR2 SVGAGI, per germline. The CDR3 is 15 amino acids. Trimming cost V 6 bases and J 7 bases, with 21 bases left between them. The specimen sequenced was peripheral blood. The rearrangement joins TRBV6-5 to TRBJ2-5, with a tentative D call TRBD2 (6 bases). The clonotype originates from a man aged 55-75 years who had recovered from COVID-19. The CDR3 DNA reads TGTGCCAGCAGCCGCACGTTGGCGGCGCGGGGGACCCAGTACTTC. Protein sequence: CASSRTLAARGTQYF.